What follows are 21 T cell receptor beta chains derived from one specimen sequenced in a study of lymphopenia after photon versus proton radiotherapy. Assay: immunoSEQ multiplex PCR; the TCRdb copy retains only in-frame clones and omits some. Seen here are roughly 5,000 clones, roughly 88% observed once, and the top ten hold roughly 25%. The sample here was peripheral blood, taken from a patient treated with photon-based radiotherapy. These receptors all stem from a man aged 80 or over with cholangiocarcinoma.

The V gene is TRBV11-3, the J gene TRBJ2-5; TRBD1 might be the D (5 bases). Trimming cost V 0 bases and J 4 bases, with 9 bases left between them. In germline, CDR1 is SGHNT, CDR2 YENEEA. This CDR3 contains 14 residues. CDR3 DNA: TGTGCCAGCAGCTTAGAAGGACATGCAGAGACCCAGTACTTC. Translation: CASSLEGHAETQYF.

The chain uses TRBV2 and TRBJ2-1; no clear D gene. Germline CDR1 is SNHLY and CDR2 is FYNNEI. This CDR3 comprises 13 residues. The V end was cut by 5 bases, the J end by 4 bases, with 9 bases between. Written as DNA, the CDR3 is TGTGCCAGCAGTTCCTTACTATACAATGAGCAGTTCTTC. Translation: CASSSLLYNEQFF.

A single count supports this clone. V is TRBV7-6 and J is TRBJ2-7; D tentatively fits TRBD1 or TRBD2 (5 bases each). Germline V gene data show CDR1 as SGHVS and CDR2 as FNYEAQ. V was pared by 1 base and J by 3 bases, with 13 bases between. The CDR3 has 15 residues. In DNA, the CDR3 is TGTGCCAGCAGCTTAGTCGAGGGGCCAAACTACGAGCAGTACTTC. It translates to CASSLVEGPNYEQYF.

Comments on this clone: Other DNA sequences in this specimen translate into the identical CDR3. CDR3 bases: TGTGCCAGCAGCCTTAGGCAGGGATGGAACTATGGCTACACCTTC. This sequence encodes CASSLRQGWNYGYTF. This chain connects TRBV14 to TRBJ1-2, with D perhaps TRBD1 (5 bases). The V and J ends lost 4 bases and 2 bases respectively, with 14 bases between them. The CDR3 covers 15 residues. Per germline, CDR1 SGHDN and CDR2 FVKESK.

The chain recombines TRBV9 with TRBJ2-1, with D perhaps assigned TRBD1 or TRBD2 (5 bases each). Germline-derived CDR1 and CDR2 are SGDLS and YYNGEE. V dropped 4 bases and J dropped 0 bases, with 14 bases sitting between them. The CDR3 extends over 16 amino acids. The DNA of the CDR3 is TGTGCCAGCAGCCCGGCCGGGACGGCCTCCTACAATGAGCAGTTCTTC. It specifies CASSPAGTASYNEQFF.

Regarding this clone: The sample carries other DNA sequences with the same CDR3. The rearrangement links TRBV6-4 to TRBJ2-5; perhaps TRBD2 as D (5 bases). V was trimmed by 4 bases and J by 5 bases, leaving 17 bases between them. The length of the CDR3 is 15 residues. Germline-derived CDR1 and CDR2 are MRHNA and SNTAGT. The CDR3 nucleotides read TGTGCCAGCAGTGCCACGGCGGGTACTGGTGAGACCCAGTACTTC. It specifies CASSATAGTGETQYF.

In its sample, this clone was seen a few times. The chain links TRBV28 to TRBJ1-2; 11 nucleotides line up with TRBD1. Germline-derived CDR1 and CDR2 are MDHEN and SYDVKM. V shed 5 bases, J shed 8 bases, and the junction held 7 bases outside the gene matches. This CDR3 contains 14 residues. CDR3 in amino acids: CASSTGQGARGYTF. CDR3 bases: TGTGCCAGCAGTACAGGACAGGGGGCAAGGGGCTACACCTTC.

The chain's CDR3 is CASSRTGAGDTEAFF. CDR3 sequence (DNA): TGTGCCAGTAGTAGGACAGGGGCTGGGGACACTGAAGCTTTCTTT. The J gene is TRBJ1-1, the V gene TRBV19; 9 nucleotides match TRBD1. V dropped 4 bases and J dropped 3; count of bases not matched to a gene: 6. This CDR3 contains 15 residues. Germline values: CDR1 LNHDA, CDR2 SQIVND (reference sequence).

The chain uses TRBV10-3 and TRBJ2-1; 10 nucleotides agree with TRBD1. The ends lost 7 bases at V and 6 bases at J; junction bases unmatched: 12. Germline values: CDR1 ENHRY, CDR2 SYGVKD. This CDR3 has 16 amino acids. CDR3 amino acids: CAITGRVGTGANEQFF. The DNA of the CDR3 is TGTGCCATCACGGGGCGAGTCGGGACAGGGGCCAATGAGCAGTTCTTC.

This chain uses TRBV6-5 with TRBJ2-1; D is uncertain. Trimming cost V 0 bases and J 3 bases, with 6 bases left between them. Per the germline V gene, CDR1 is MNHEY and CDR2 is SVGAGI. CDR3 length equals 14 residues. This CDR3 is CASSYSGNYNEQFF. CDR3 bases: TGTGCCAGCAGTTACTCGGGCAACTACAATGAGCAGTTCTTC.

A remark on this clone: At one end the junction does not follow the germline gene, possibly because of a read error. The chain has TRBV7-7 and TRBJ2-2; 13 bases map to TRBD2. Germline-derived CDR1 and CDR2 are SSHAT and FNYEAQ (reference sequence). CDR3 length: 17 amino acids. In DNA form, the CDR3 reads TGTGCTAGCAGCTTAGCCCTAGGGACTAGCGGGGCCGGGGAGCTGTTTTTT. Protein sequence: CASSLALGTSGAGELFF.

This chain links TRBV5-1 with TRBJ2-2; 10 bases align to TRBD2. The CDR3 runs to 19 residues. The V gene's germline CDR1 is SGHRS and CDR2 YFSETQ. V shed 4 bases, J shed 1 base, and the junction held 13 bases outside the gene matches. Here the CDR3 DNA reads TGCGCCAGCAGCCCGAGGGTAGCTAGCGGGGGAGTGAACACCGGGGAGCTGTTTTTT. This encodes CASSPRVASGGVNTGELFF.

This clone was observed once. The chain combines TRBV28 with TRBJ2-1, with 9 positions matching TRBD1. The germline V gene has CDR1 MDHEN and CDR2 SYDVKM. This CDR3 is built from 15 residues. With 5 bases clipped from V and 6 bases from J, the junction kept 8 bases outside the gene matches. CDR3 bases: TGTGCCAGCAGTGTAGCCGGGACAGGGTTCAATGAGCAGTTCTTC. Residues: CASSVAGTGFNEQFF.

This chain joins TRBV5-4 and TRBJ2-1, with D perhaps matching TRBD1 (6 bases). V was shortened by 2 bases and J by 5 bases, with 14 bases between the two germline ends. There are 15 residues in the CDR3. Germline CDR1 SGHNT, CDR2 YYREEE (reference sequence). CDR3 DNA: TGTGCCAGCAGCTTTGCAGGGGTCCGCGACAATGAGCAGTTCTTC. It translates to CASSFAGVRDNEQFF.

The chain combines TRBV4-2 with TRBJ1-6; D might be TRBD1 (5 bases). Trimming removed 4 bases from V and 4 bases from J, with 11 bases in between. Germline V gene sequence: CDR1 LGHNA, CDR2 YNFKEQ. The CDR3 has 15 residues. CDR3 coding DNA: TGTGCCAGCAGCCGGGGCACCTCTTATAATTCACCCCTCCACTTT. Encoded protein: CASSRGTSYNSPLHF.

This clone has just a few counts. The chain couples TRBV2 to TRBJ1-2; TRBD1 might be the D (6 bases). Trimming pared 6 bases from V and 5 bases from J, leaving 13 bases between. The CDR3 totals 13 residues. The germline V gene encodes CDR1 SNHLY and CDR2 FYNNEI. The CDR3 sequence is CASRLRGGYGYTF. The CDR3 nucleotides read TGTGCCAGCAGACTCAGGGGAGGATATGGCTACACCTTC.

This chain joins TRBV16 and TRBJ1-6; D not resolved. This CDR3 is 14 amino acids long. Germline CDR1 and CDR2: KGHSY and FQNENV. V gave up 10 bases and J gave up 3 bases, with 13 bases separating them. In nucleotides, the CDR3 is TGTGCCACCACGGATACTTACTATAATTCACCCCTCCACTTT. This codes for CATTDTYYNSPLHF.

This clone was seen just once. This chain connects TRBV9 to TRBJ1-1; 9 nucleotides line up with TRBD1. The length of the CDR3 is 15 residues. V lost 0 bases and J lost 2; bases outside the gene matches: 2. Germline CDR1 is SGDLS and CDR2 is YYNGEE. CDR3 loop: CASSVEGQGNTEAFF. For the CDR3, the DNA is TGTGCCAGCAGCGTAGAGGGACAGGGTAACACTGAAGCTTTCTTT.

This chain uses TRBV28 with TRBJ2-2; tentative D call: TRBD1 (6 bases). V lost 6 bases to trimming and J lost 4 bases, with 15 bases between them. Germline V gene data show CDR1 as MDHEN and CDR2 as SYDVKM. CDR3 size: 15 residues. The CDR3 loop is CASSRGQSLTGELFF. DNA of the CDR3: TGTGCCAGCAGCCGTGGACAGAGCCTCACCGGGGAGCTGTTTTTT. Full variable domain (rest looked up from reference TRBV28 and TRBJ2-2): DVKVTQSSRYLVKRTGEKVFLECVQDMDHENMFWYRQDPGLGLRLIYFSYDVKMKEKGDIPEGYSVSREKKERFSLILESASTNQTSMYLCASSRGQSLTGELFFGEGSRLTVL.

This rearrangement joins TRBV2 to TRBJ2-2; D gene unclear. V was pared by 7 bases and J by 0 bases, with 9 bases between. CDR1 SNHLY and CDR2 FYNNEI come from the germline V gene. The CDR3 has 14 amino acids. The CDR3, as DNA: TGTGCCAGCAAGCGAAACACGAACACCGGGGAGCTGTTTTTT. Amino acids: CASKRNTNTGELFF.

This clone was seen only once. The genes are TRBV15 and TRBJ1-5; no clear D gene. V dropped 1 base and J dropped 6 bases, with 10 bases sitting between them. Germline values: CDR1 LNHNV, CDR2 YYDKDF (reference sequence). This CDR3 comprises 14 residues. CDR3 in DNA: TGTGCCACCAGCAGAGGGCTGGTAAGTCAGCCCCAGCATTTT. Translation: CATSRGLVSQPQHF.